These 15 T cell receptor beta chains were all obtained from the same sample, sequenced in a study of regulatory T cells in long-lasting Graves disease (dated by TCRdb to 2020 to 2023). This specimen's time point label, per the study, means: persistent/refractory GD, antithyroid drugs over 5 years with positive TRAb. For both TCR sequencing and RNA sequencing, RNA was extracted from PBMCs in TRIzol. The receptor library was made with multiplex PCR. These reads were obtained on an Illumina HiSeq 4000. iRepertoire HTBI primers and Arm-PCR amplification of CDR3 regions were used to construct TCR beta libraries. TCRdb reprocessing: public reads trimmed at Q25 with fastp, clones called with MiXCR, in-frame beta chains kept. Each entry merges the rows of one CDR3 protein and shows their most common DNA and genes. In all, the sample holds fewer than 600,000 distinct CDR3 sequences, and less than 25% of those were seen once. The ten largest clonotypes hold under 15% of the sample.

The sequencing here drew on peripheral blood mononuclear cells (PBMCs), taken when the disease was refractory, from a patient treated with antithyroid drugs. The receptor set was obtained from a female donor with Graves disease.

The genes are TRBV7-2 and TRBJ2-1; 9 bases are shared with TRBD2. This CDR3 has 15 residues. V shed 3 bases, J shed 2 bases, and the junction held 2 bases outside the gene matches. Germline lookup yields CDR1 SGHTA and CDR2 FQGNSA. The CDR3 region is CASSLRGGAYNEQFF. The CDR3 DNA follows: TGTGCCAGCAGCTTGCGGGGGGGAGCCTACAATGAGCAGTTCTTC.

The chain links TRBV27 to TRBJ2-2; the D is unclear. This CDR3 has 16 residues. Germline loops: CDR1 MNHEY, CDR2 SMNVEV (reference sequence). Trimming stripped 3 bases from V and 6 bases from J, with 17 bases between. DNA of the CDR3: TGTGCCAGCAGTTTGGCAAGCCTTAACAGCGCCGGGGAGCTGTTTTTT. It specifies CASSLASLNSAGELFF.

This clonotype was recorded many times. The chain has TRBV5-1 and TRBJ1-6; no firm D call. CDR3 length: 14 amino acids. Trimming left V 5 bases short and J 4 bases short, with 10 bases between. Germline V gene data show CDR1 as SGHRS and CDR2 as YFSETQ. The CDR3: CASSRAGYNSPLHF. Here the CDR3 DNA reads TGCGCCAGCAGTCGAGCGGGGTATAATTCACCCCTCCACTTT.

V usage is TRBV6-2 or TRBV6-3 and J usage is TRBJ2-2; TRBD1 matches at 8 bases. Germline CDR1 MNHEY, CDR2 SVGEGT. After removal of 2 bases from V and 4 bases from J, the junction contained 3 bases not matched to a gene. This CDR3 is 15 amino acids long. In DNA form, the CDR3 reads TGTGCCAGCAGTTACCCCGGACAGGGCACCGGGGAGCTGTTTTTT. Its protein is CASSYPGQGTGELFF.

The V call is TRBV19, the J call TRBJ1-1; 11 bases map to TRBD1. Per germline, CDR1 LNHDA and CDR2 SQIVND (reference sequence). Unmatched junction bases numbered 4, after V lost 7 bases and J lost 0 bases. The CDR3 has 15 residues. CDR3 DNA: TGTGCCAGTAACCCGGACAGGGGGCTGAACACTGAAGCTTTCTTT. Protein: CASNPDRGLNTEAFF.

This clonotype was seen repeatedly, ten times or more. The V and J genes are TRBV2 and TRBJ2-5; D is perhaps TRBD1 or TRBD2 (5 bases each). The CDR3 is made up of 14 amino acids. V was trimmed by 4 bases and J by 2 bases, leaving 11 bases between them. Germline CDR1 reads SNHLY; CDR2 reads FYNNEI. DNA of the CDR3: TGTGCCAGCAGTGGGTCGAGGGGTCAAGAGACCCAGTACTTC. As protein: CASSGSRGQETQYF.

This clonotype was seen many times. The V and J genes are TRBV28 and TRBJ1-5; no firm D call. Germline V gene data show CDR1 as MDHEN and CDR2 as SYDVKM. Trimming left V 6 bases short and J 6 bases short, with 12 bases between. This CDR3 region has 13 residues. The CDR3 protein is CASRSGEGQPQHF. In DNA, the CDR3 is TGTGCCAGCAGGTCAGGAGAGGGTCAGCCCCAGCATTTT.

This clonotype has a single count. Possible read error: a much larger clone is one base away. The chain links TRBV6-9 to TRBJ2-7; D is undetermined. The CDR3 sequence is 13 residues long. From germline, CDR1 is MNHGY and CDR2 SVAAGI. The chain's CDR3 is CASGYPPSYEQYF. DNA of the CDR3: TGTGCCAGCGGTTACCCTCCTTCCTACGAGCAGTACTTC.

This clonotype came up a few times. The rearrangement joins TRBV5-1 to TRBJ1-2; D not certain. V shed 0 bases and J shed 6 bases, with 12 bases lying between them. This CDR3 is built from 14 residues. Germline CDR1 is SGHRS and CDR2 is YFSETQ. In DNA, the CDR3 is TGCGCCAGCAGCTTGGAGGCCGTTAAGGATGGCTACACCTTC. It encodes CASSLEAVKDGYTF.

This clonotype was observed many times. The chain links TRBV24-1 to TRBJ2-2, with D maybe TRBD1 (6 bases). The V gene lost 9 bases and the J gene lost 0 bases, with 13 bases spanning the gap. Germline-derived CDR1 and CDR2 are KGHDR and SFDVKD. There are 15 residues in the CDR3. The CDR3 reads CATQKGHSNTGELFF. CDR3 nucleotide sequence: TGTGCCACCCAGAAGGGACACTCGAACACCGGGGAGCTGTTTTTT.

This clonotype has just a few counts. V is TRBV27 and J is TRBJ2-7, with a possible D match to TRBD2 (6 bases). V was clipped by 10 bases and J by 7 bases, with 20 bases between them. Per the germline V gene, CDR1 is MNHEY and CDR2 is SMNVEV (reference sequence). This CDR3 is built from 13 residues. The CDR3, as DNA: TGTGCCACCGCGGACCCGAATAGCGGAGAGCAGTACTTC. Its protein product is CATADPNSGEQYF.

This clonotype was picked up many times. The chain carries TRBV27 and TRBJ1-1; TRBD1 matches at 8 bases. The CDR3 spans 16 residues. CDR1 MNHEY and CDR2 SMNVEV come from the germline V gene (reference sequence). Trimming took 3 bases from V and 1 from J; bases not matched to a gene: 7. CDR3 sequence reads: CASSFLGQGENTEAFF. The CDR3 bases are TGTGCCAGCAGTTTCCTCGGACAGGGCGAGAACACTGAAGCTTTCTTT.

This chain links TRBV9 with TRBJ2-7, with 8 bases matching TRBD1. V lost 4 bases, J lost 5 bases, and 8 bases stayed unmatched. The CDR3 runs to 14 residues. The germline V gene encodes CDR1 SGDLS and CDR2 YYNGEE. The CDR3 DNA reads TGTGCCAGCAGCCCCGGGACAGGTATCAACGAGCAGTACTTC. Translation: CASSPGTGINEQYF.

This clonotype was detected ten times or more. The J gene is TRBJ1-2, the V gene TRBV6-1, with 11 bases that match TRBD1. The CDR3 has 12 residues. V lost 7 bases and J lost 12; bases outside the gene matches: 7. Germline CDR1 MNHNS, CDR2 SASEGT. Here the CDR3 reads CASNGQGARNTF. The CDR3 nucleotides read TGTGCCAGCAATGGACAGGGGGCCAGAAACACCTTC.

This clonotype was observed a handful of times. This chain connects TRBV6-5 to TRBJ1-1, with D uncertain. Per germline, CDR1 MNHEY and CDR2 SVGAGI. With 0 bases removed from V and 12 bases from J, the gap between germline ends came to 11 bases. This CDR3 has 12 residues. CDR3 nucleotide sequence: TGTGCCAGCAGTTACTCCGACGGAGGAACTTTCTTT. It specifies CASSYSDGGTFF.